What follows describes a single T cell receptor beta chain. Original handling: Using reference gene primer amplification, nucleated cell counts were estimated. TCRdb keeps only in-frame clones here, not all; method: immunoSEQ multiplex PCR. V and J calls and clone size are copied from that table; D and trimming were computed from the DNA. The table records under 80,000 clones, approximately 80% of them present only once. V was cut by 7 bases and J by 7 bases, with 17 bases left in between. The length of the CDR3 is 14 residues. Germline CDR1 is MDHEN and CDR2 is SYDVKM. This record belongs to a study of blood T cell repertoires in COVID-19. Study-wide context: Acute and convalescent COVID-19 samples came from the United States, Italy and Spain. T cells, B-cell-depleted T cells, or PBMCs provided the cDNA or gDNA that served as material.

The specimen was peripheral blood. This receptor was taken from a man aged 45-65 years with acute or convalescent COVID-19. The chain is built from TRBV28 and TRBJ1-5; maybe TRBD1 (6 bases). CDR3 DNA: TGTGCCAGCACTTCGGGCGGGGGCGGACAGCCCCAGCATTTT. It specifies CASTSGGGGQPQHF.